This T cell receptor (beta chain) emerged from a study of shared clonotypes between healthy human individuals. About this clone: Other DNA sequences in this sample translate to the same CDR3.

Trimming removed 5 bases from V and 3 bases from J; junction bases left unmatched: 1. The germline CDR1 and CDR2 sequences are SGHNT and YENEEA. The CDR3 consists of 13 residues. The protocol was immunoSEQ multiplex PCR, while the TCRdb copy is restricted to in-frame clones and leaves out a portion. The sample lists 2 million to 2.5 million clones, 95% occurring once. This TCR was sampled from a man younger than 30 in good health. Material: naive CD4+ T cells sorted from blood. Sample subset: CD45RA+ positively selected. The V gene is TRBV11-3, the J gene TRBJ2-3; 8 bases map to TRBD1. CDR3 in DNA: TGTGCCAGCAGCCGACAGGGGACAGATACGCAGTATTTT. This encodes CASSRQGTDTQYF.